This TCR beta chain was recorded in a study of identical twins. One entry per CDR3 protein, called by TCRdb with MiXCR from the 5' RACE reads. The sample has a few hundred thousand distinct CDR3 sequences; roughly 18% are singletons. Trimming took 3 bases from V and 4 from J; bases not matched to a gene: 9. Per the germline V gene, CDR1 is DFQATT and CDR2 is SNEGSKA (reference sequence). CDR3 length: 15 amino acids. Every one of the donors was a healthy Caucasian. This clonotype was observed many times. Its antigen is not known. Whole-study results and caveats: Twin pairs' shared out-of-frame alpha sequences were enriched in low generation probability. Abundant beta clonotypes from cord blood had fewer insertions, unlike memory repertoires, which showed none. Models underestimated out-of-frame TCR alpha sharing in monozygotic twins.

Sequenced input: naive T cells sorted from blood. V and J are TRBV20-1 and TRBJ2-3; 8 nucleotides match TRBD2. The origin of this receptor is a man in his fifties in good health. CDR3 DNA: TGCAGTGCTAGCGGGGGGGGTGCGGGACCAGATACGCAGTATTTT. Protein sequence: CSASGGGAGPDTQYF.